This T cell receptor (beta chain) was observed in a study of control samples from healthy donors and cancer patients. Germline V gives CDR1 SEHNR, CDR2 FQNEAQ (reference sequence). V shed 7 bases and J shed 7 bases, with 23 bases lying between them. The CDR3 totals 15 residues. The protocol was immunoSEQ multiplex PCR, while the TCRdb copy is restricted to in-frame clones and leaves out a portion. The table records about 120,000 clones, approximately 92% of them present only once. The receptor's source is a man older than 75 with head and neck cancer. Sequencing was performed on PBMCs. This chain links TRBV7-9 with TRBJ2-7, with a possible D match to TRBD1 (5 bases). Written as DNA, the CDR3 is TGTGCCAGCACCAATAGGGTGGGGCTCTACGATGAGCAGTACTTC. Translating it yields CASTNRVGLYDEQYF. The full variable domain, in which reference TRBV7-9 and TRBJ2-7 provide the parts outside the CDR3, is DTGVSQNPRHKITKRGQNVTFRCDPISEHNRLYWYRQTLGQGPEFLTYFQNEAQLEKSRLLSDRFSAERPKGSFSTLEIQRTEQGDSAMYLCASTNRVGLYDEQYFGPGTRLTVT.